In its sample, the clone carrying this TCR beta chain was seen a few times. Then a second PCR, running roughly 7 to 11 cycles, was carried out with a sample-barcoded 5' primer and a J-beta primer mix. TCRdb ran MiXCR on the 5' RACE reads and lists one entry per CDR3 protein. Of about 830,000 distinct CDR3 sequences in the sample, around 62% were seen once. Donors were systemically healthy Caucasian individuals from Russia aged roughly 6 to 95 years. This specimen comes from a study of blood T cells in healthy people across ages. Germline loops: CDR1 DFQATT, CDR2 SNEGSKA (reference sequence). The CDR3 runs 14 residues. Trimming took 1 base from V and 7 from J; bases not matched to a gene: 9.

The sequencing sample was made of blood. V is TRBV20-1 and J is TRBJ2-7; 8 nucleotides match TRBD1. The clonotype was recovered from a man aged 30 to 45 in good health. The CDR3 region is CSARGRGRGREQYF. CDR3 bases: TGCAGTGCTAGAGGACGAGGCAGGGGGCGTGAGCAGTACTTC.